The clone carrying this T cell receptor (beta chain) was seen only a few times. TCRbeta library construction was performed incorporating unique molecular identifiers. TCRdb reprocessed the PCR reads via MiXCR and lists one record per CDR3 protein. The repertoire holds roughly 490,000 distinct CDR3 sequences, with about an eighth as singletons. CDR1 is SGHDN, CDR2 FVKESK, per germline. The trim removed 2 bases at V and 4 bases at J, leaving 22 bases unmatched. The CDR3 consists of 22 residues. The sample is drawn from a study of T-cell reconstitution after alpha-beta-depleted transplantation in children.

The V and J genes are TRBV14 and TRBJ2-3; the match to TRBD1 covers 12 bases. The specimen comprised PBMCs, mostly from graft donor cells, sampled 180 days after TCRalphabeta/CD19-depleted stem cell transplant. This sequence originates from a female patient between 2 and 15 years old who had a stem cell transplant for aplastic anemia, so the T cells may come from the graft donor. In nucleotides, the CDR3 is TGTGCCAGCAGCCAACAACAGGGGGACAGGGGGCCTTTCGTTGGGGCCCCAGATACGCAGTATTTT. This translates into CASSQQQGDRGPFVGAPDTQYF.